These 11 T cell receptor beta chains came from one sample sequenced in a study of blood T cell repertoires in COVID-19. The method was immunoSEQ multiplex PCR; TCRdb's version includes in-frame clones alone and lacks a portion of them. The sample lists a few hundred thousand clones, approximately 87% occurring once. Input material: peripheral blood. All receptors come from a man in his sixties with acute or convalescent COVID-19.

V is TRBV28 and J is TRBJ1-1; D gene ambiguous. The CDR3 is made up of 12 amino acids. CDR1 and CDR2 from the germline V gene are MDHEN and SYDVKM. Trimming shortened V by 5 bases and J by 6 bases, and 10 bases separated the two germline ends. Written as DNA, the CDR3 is TGTGCCAGCAGTGAAAGGAGCGCTGAAGCTTTCTTT. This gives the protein CASSERSAEAFF.

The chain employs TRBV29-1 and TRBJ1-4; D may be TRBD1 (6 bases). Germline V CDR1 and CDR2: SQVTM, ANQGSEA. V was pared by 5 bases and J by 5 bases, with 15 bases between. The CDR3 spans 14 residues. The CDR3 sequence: CSVSLGARNEKLFF. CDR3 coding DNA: TGCAGCGTTAGCCTGGGGGCTAGGAATGAAAAACTGTTTTTT.

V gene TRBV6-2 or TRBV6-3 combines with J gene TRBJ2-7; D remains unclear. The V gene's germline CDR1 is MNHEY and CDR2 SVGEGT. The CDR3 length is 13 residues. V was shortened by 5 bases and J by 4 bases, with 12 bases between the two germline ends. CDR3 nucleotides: TGTGCCAGCAGTGGCATACAGCCGTACGAGCAGTACTTC. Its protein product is CASSGIQPYEQYF.

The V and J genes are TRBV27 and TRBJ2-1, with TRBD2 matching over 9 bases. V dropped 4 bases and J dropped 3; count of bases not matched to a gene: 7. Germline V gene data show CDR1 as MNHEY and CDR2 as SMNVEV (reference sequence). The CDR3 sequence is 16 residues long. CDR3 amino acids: CASSSNSGGFYNEQFF. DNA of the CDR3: TGTGCCAGCAGTTCCAATAGCGGGGGTTTCTACAATGAGCAGTTCTTC.

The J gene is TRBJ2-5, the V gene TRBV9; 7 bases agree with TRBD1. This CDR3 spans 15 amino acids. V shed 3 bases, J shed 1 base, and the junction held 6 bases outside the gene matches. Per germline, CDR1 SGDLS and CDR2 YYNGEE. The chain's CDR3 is CASSAPQGTQETQYF. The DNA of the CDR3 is TGTGCCAGCAGCGCCCCACAGGGGACCCAAGAGACCCAGTACTTC.

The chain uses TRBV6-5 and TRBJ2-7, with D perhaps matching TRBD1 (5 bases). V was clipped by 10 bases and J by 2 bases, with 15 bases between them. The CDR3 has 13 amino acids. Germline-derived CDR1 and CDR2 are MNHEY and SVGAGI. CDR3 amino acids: CATRTSRTYEQYF. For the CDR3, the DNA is TGTGCCACCCGGACAAGTCGAACCTACGAGCAGTACTTC.

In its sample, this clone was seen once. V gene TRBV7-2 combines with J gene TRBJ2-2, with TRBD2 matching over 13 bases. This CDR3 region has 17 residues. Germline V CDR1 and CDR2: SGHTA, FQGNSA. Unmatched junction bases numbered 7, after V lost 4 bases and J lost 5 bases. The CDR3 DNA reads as TGTGCCAGCAGCTCCTGGGGGACTAGCGGGACGACCGGGGAGCTGTTTTTT. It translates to CASSSWGTSGTTGELFF.

CDR3 in DNA: TGTGCCAGCAGGGCCCCCAGGGGAGCCAGCTCCTACGAGCAGTACTTC. Its protein is CASRAPRGASSYEQYF. The chain is built from TRBV6-4 and TRBJ2-7, with D possibly matching TRBD1 (6 bases). In germline, CDR1 is MRHNA, CDR2 SNTAGT. Trimming shortened V by 6 bases and J by 0 bases, and 18 bases separated the two germline ends. The CDR3 has 16 amino acids.

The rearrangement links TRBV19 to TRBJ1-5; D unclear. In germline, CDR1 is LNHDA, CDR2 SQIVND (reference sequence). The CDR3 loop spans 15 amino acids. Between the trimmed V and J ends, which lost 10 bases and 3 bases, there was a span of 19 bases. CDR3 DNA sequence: TGTGCCACAAAAAGTGTAGGGCGGGACAATCAGCCCCAGCATTTT. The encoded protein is CATKSVGRDNQPQHF.

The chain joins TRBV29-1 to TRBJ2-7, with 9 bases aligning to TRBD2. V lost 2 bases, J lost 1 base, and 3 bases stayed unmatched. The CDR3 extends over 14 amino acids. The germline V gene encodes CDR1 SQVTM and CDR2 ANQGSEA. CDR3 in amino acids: CSVEPTSGSYEQYF. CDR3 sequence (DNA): TGCAGCGTTGAACCCACTAGCGGGTCCTACGAGCAGTACTTC.

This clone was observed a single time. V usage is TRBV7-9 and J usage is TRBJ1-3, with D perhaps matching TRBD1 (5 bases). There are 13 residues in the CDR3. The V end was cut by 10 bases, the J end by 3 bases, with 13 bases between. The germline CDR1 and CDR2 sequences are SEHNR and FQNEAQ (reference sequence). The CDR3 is CATSMGRGNTIYF. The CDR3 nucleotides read TGTGCCACCTCAATGGGGCGTGGAAACACCATATATTTT.